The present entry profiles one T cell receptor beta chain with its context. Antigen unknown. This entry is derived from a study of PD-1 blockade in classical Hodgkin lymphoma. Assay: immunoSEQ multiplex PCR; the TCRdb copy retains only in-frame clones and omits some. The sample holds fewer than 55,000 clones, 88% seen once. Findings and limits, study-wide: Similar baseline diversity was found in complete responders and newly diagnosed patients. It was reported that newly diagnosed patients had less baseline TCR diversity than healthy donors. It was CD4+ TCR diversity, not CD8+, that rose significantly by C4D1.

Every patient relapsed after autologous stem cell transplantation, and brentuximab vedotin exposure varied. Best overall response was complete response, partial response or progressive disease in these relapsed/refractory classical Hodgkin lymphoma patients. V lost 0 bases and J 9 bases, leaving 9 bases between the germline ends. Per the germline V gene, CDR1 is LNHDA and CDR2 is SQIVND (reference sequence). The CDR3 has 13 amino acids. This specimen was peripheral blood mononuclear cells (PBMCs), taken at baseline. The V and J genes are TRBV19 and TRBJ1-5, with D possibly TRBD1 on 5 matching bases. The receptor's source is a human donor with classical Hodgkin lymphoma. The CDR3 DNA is TGTGCCAGTAGTATAGATTGGGGCCCGCCCCAGCATTTT. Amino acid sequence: CASSIDWGPPQHF.